The 14 T cell receptor beta chains in this list originate from one sample, sequenced in a study of T cell repertoires in cytomegalovirus infection. Their specific antigens are unknown. TCRdb reprocessed the reads with MiXCR, giving one entry per CDR3 protein. Of 830,000 or so distinct CDR3 sequences listed, about 33% are singletons. Sequences were derived from cultured CD8+ T cells from PBMCs, sampled from culture after CMV antigen stimulation. These receptors all stem from a human donor in good health (CMV status not recorded). Some clones in this sample may be carry-over from other donors' samples.

The chain joins TRBV2 to TRBJ2-5; 8 bases fit TRBD1. The V gene's germline CDR1 is SNHLY and CDR2 FYNNEI. This CDR3 region has 14 residues. V shed 9 bases and J 1 base; nucleotides not matched to a gene: 7. The CDR3 region is CARPGQGGQETQYF. Here the CDR3 DNA reads TGTGCCAGGCCCGGACAGGGCGGCCAAGAGACCCAGTACTTC. Together with reference TRBV2 and TRBJ2-5, the CDR3 gives the full variable domain: EPEVTQTPSHQVTQMGQEVILRCVPISNHLYFYWYRQILGQKVEFLVSFYNNEISEKSEIFDDQFSVERPDGSNFTLKIRSTKLEDSAMYFCARPGQGGQETQYFGPGTRLLVL.

The chain has TRBV19 and TRBJ2-1; no clear D gene. Germline lookup yields CDR1 LNHDA and CDR2 SQIVND (reference sequence). Deletions cut 5 bases from V and 6 bases from J, with 8 bases between. This CDR3 is built from 12 residues. The CDR3 loop reads CASSHTPNEQFF. In DNA form, the CDR3 reads TGTGCCAGTAGTCACACACCCAATGAGCAGTTCTTC.

The chain links TRBV6-1 to TRBJ1-1, with D possibly being TRBD1 (6 bases). Trimming took off 8 bases at V and 5 bases at J, with 12 bases between the two ends. The CDR3 covers 12 residues. Germline-derived CDR1 and CDR2 are MNHNS and SASEGT. CDR3 coding DNA: TGTGCCAGCTTCGGGGGGGCGACTGAAGCTTTCTTT. It yields the protein CASFGGATEAFF.

This clonotype was detected many times. Germline is not matched at one junction end, which may reflect a read error. The rearrangement joins TRBV7-9 to TRBJ1-5; no clear D gene. The length of the CDR3 is 12 residues. Germline values: CDR1 SEHNR, CDR2 FQNEAQ (reference sequence). Written as DNA, the CDR3 is TGTGCCAGCAGTTTAGGTTTTCAGCCCCAGCATTTT. Translation: CASSLGFQPQHF.

Notes on this clonotype: The junction and the germline gene differ at one end; a read error may be behind it. The chain uses TRBV27 and TRBJ2-6; no reliable D call. Per germline, CDR1 MNHEY and CDR2 SMNVEV (reference sequence). This CDR3 is built from 14 residues. The CDR3, as DNA: TGTGCCAACAGTTCGACCTCTGGGGCCAACGTCCTGACTTTC. Translated, it gives CANSSTSGANVLTF.

This clonotype has only a few counts. The chain joins TRBV12-5 to TRBJ2-5; TRBD2 matches 7 bases. Germline V lookup: CDR1 LGHNT, CDR2 FRNRAP. Trimming at V came to 0 bases and at J to 6 bases, leaving 7 bases not matched to a gene. The CDR3 is 15 amino acids. This CDR3 is CASGLVDGGSQTQYF. The CDR3 DNA is TGTGCTAGTGGTTTGGTTGACGGGGGGTCGCAGACCCAGTACTTC.

The chain employs TRBV4-2 and TRBJ1-1; TRBD1 is a possible D gene (5 bases). Trimming removed 0 bases at V and 1 base at J, with 9 bases between. The CDR3 length is 15 residues. Germline values: CDR1 LGHNA, CDR2 YNFKEQ. This CDR3 is CASSQDFGGNTEAFF. The CDR3 nucleotides are TGTGCCAGCAGCCAAGATTTCGGGGGGAACACTGAAGCTTTCTTT.

This chain links TRBV18 with TRBJ2-1; 12 nucleotides line up with TRBD2. CDR3 length: 16 amino acids. The V segment lost 0 bases and the J segment 4 bases; nucleotides outside the gene matches: 1. Per germline, CDR1 KGHSH and CDR2 LQKENI. For the CDR3, the DNA is TGTGCCAGCTCACCACCGACTAGCGGGGGTTACAATGAGCAGTTCTTC. It is translated as CASSPPTSGGYNEQFF.

This clonotype occurred a few times. The chain is built from TRBV4-1 and TRBJ2-5; TRBD2 aligns across 9 bases. Germline CDR1 MGHRA, CDR2 YSYEKL. The CDR3 covers 17 residues. Trimming cost V 0 bases and J 5 bases; bases outside gene matches: 10. CDR3 DNA: TGCGCCAGCAGCCAAGATGGGCGCGGGGGGGCGCAGGAGACCCAGTACTTC. Translating it yields CASSQDGRGGAQETQYF.

With regard to this clonotype: At one boundary the junction diverges from the germline segment, which might be a read error. V gene TRBV6-1 combines with J gene TRBJ2-1; 7 bases are a match to TRBD2. Germline values: CDR1 MNHNS, CDR2 SASEGT. The CDR3 contains 13 residues. CDR3 region: CASREGRVDEQFF. The DNA for the CDR3 is TGTGCCAGCAGGGAAGGGAGGGTTGATGAGCAGTTCTTC.

The chain employs TRBV7-9 and TRBJ2-3; 8 bases match TRBD1. The CDR3 length is 13 residues. Germline values: CDR1 SEHNR, CDR2 FQNEAQ (reference sequence). V trimming: 3 bases; J trimming: 5 bases; junction bases outside the gene matches: 1. CDR3 nucleotides: TGTGCCAGCAGCTTGGACAGGGTAGATACGCAGTATTTT. This translates into CASSLDRVDTQYF.

This clonotype was found once. The chain employs TRBV14 and TRBJ1-6; D is unclear. This CDR3 is built from 17 residues. Between the trimmed V and J ends, which lost 5 bases and 0 bases, there was a span of 14 bases. Per the germline V gene, CDR1 is SGHDN and CDR2 is FVKESK. The CDR3 DNA reads as TGTGCCAGCAGCGAAGTTTACACGAGCTCCTATAATTCACCCCTCCACTTT. Residues: CASSEVYTSSYNSPLHF.

The genes are TRBV7-3 and TRBJ2-1; D gene uncertain. The germline V gene has CDR1 SGHTA and CDR2 FQGTGA. This CDR3 has 15 residues. V was shortened by 2 bases and J by 0 bases, with 8 bases between the two germline ends. The DNA for the CDR3 is TGTGCCAGCAGCTTATACCCGAGCTCCTACAATGAGCAGTTCTTC. Protein product: CASSLYPSSYNEQFF.

The chain employs TRBV11-2 and TRBJ1-5; no definite D call. Looked up from germline, CDR1 is SGHAT and CDR2 is FQNNGV. This CDR3 spans 15 amino acids. V lost 4 bases to trimming and J lost 7 bases, with 17 bases between them. The CDR3 DNA reads as TGTGCCAGCAGCTACCTGGACGGCGTAGGACAGCCCCAGCATTTT. Its translation: CASSYLDGVGQPQHF.